The entry below describes one T cell receptor beta chain. The CDR3 is 16 residues long. V shed 5 bases and J shed 5 bases, with 18 bases lying between them. Germline V gene data show CDR1 as MDHEN and CDR2 as SYDVKM. These data are taken from a study of shared clonotypes between healthy human individuals. In the naive CD8 group, cells lacked CD45RO and were positively selected for CCR7, so terminally differentiated effector memory CD45RA+ cells were left out. Data came from immunoSEQ multiplex PCR; TCRdb stores just in-frame clones and leaves some out. Of around 2,000,000 clones listed, just under 95% were seen once; the top ten hold 0.9% to 1.3%.

This chain links TRBV28 with TRBJ2-2; D tentatively fits TRBD1 or TRBD2 (6 bases each). The source material was naive CD8+ T cells sorted from blood. The sequence derives from a man aged 18 to 30 in good health. The CDR3 is CASSTLPGAGTGELFF. The DNA of the CDR3 is TGTGCCAGCAGTACACTCCCGGGGGCAGGGACCGGGGAGCTGTTTTTT.